This TCR beta chain stems from a study of graft-versus-host responses after intestinal transplantation. Study summary: Recipients across the board were started on anti-thymocyte globulin induction, then kept on tacrolimus and steroids for 2 to 4 years.

The assay was immunoSEQ multiplex PCR, and TCRdb's table has in-frame clones only and misses some. The table lists 20,000 to 25,000 clones, roughly four fifths of them singletons. About this clone: The antigen remains unidentified.

General observations from the study: Researchers found peak circulating GvH clone levels linked to early post-transplant HvG declines.

Grafts had their tissue processed, releasing intraepithelial and lamina propria lymphocytes. Germline CDR1 KGHSY, CDR2 FQNENV. The CDR3 is made up of 16 amino acids. Trimming removed 4 bases from V and 0 bases from J, with 13 bases in between. The sequenced sample was ileum tissue, obtained 12 days after intestinal transplant. This TCR came from a human patient who received an intestinal transplant, so some T cells may come from the graft donor. V and J are TRBV16 and TRBJ1-3; TRBD1 is a possible D gene (5 bases). CDR3: CASSPRRDYSGNTIYF. The CDR3 region has the DNA TGTGCCAGCAGCCCCCGCAGGGACTACTCTGGAAACACCATATATTTT.